The clone carrying this TCR beta chain was seen just once. This sample stems from a study of blood T cell repertoires in COVID-19. Study information: COVID-19 samples, acute and convalescent, were from the United States, Italy and Spain. T cells, B-cell-depleted T cells, or PBMCs provided the cDNA or gDNA that served as material.

V was pared by 1 base and J by 4 bases, with 12 bases of the junction left unmatched. The CDR3 runs to 18 residues. Germline lookup yields CDR1 LNHDA and CDR2 SQIVND (reference sequence). In the study's own analysis: Reference gene primer amplification gave nucleated cell count estimates. Only in-frame clones appear in the TCRdb table, and some are missing; sequencing was by immunoSEQ multiplex PCR. The DNA gave D and trimming, while V, J and clone size come from that table. Of 99,000 or so clones in the sample, 82% were seen once. The clonotype originates from a woman of 80 years or more with acute or convalescent COVID-19. The V gene is TRBV19, the J gene TRBJ2-5; 10 nucleotides agree with TRBD2. What was sequenced was peripheral blood. This CDR3 reads CASSIGTGTSAPIETQYF. CDR3 in DNA: TGTGCCAGTAGTATAGGGACCGGGACTAGCGCGCCGATAGAGACCCAGTACTTC.